Listed below are T cell receptor beta chains from one sample, sequenced in a study of memory CD4+ T cells and cytomegalovirus serostatus. Method: immunoSEQ multiplex PCR; TCRdb's copy keeps in-frame clones and lacks some. The table includes around 54,000 clones, around 79% detected once. The material sequenced was memory CD4+ T cells from blood. The source is an adult in good health and CMV-seropositive. The CDR3 runs from the conserved cysteine through the conserved F or W. A D gene is named only where the DNA matches it firmly. Some rows mark clone size as missing; the rest say once, few, many or name a class of expanded clone.

d_call | j_call | cdr3_length | clone_size | v_call | cdr3_aa | cdr3_nt
- | TRBJ2-1 | 11 | - | TRBV7-2 | CASSLTNEQFF | TGTGCCAGCAGCTTAACGAATGAGCAGTTCTTC
- | TRBJ1-2 | 14 | - | TRBV9 | CASSFGEGAYGYTF | TGTGCCAGCAGCTTCGGCGAAGGGGCTTATGGCTACACCTTC
- | TRBJ2-2 | 11 | - | TRBV18 | CASSDTGELFF | TGTGCCAGCTCCGACACCGGGGAGCTGTTTTTT
TRBD1 | TRBJ2-1 | 15 | - | TRBV5-1 | CASSLAQTGSNEQFF | TGCGCCAGCAGCTTGGCCCAGACAGGGTCCAATGAGCAGTTCTTC
- | TRBJ2-1 | 16 | once | TRBV27 | CASSRLQIRGSDEQFF | TGTGCCAGCAGTCGTCTCCAAATCCGGGGGAGCGATGAGCAGTTCTTC
- | TRBJ1-1 | 12 | - | TRBV7-8 | CASSFGETEAFF | TGTGCCAGCAGCTTCGGGGAGACTGAAGCTTTCTTT
- | TRBJ1-5 | 14 | - | TRBV7-8 | CASSLGGTGWPQHF | TGTGCCAGCAGCTTAGGGGGTACAGGGTGGCCCCAGCATTTT
- | TRBJ1-2 | 15 | - | TRBV4-3 | CASSQEAGANYGYTF | TGCGCCAGCAGCCAAGAAGCTGGAGCTAACTATGGCTACACCTTC
- | TRBJ1-2 | 14 | - | TRBV5-4 | CASSLDGRDYGYTF | TGTGCCAGCAGCTTGGATGGCAGGGATTATGGCTACACCTTC
- | TRBJ1-5 | 15 | - | TRBV5-4 | CASSLGGTTNQPQHF | TGTGCCAGCAGCTTGGGAGGGACGACGAATCAGCCCCAGCATTTT
- | TRBJ2-5 | 19 | - | TRBV7-9 | CASSNFRQAVGGPQETQYF | TGTGCCAGCAGTAACTTCCGCCAGGCTGTGGGGGGTCCACAAGAGACCCAGTACTTC